These 15 T cell receptor beta chains originate from one sample sequenced in a study of blood T cell repertoires in COVID-19. Only in-frame clones appear in the TCRdb table, and some are missing; sequencing was by immunoSEQ multiplex PCR. Of under 200,000 clones detected, about 80% appear once; the ten largest clones hold about a tenth. Sequenced material: peripheral blood. The receptors stem from a man between 70 and 80 years old with active or convalescent COVID-19.

The chain links TRBV29-1 to TRBJ2-1, with D perhaps matching TRBD1 (5 bases). The CDR3 is 12 residues long. Germline CDR1 SQVTM, CDR2 ANQGSEA. V lost 3 bases, J lost 4 bases, and 7 bases lay in between. As DNA, the CDR3 is TGCAGCGTTGATCAGGGATACAATGAGCAGTTCTTC. Protein product: CSVDQGYNEQFF.

Regarding this clone: This CDR3 is also generated by other DNA sequences in the sample. The chain links TRBV11-3 to TRBJ1-1; weak D call: TRBD1 (5 bases). The CDR3 sequence is 13 residues long. V lost 1 base to trimming and J lost 5 bases, with 8 bases between them. Looked up from germline, CDR1 is SGHNT and CDR2 is YENEEA. CDR3 amino acids: CASSLVGGTEAFF. DNA of the CDR3: TGTGCCAGCAGCTTAGTCGGGGGGACTGAAGCTTTCTTT.

This clone was detected only once. This rearrangement joins TRBV14 to TRBJ2-2; D uncertain. Germline CDR1 reads SGHDN; CDR2 reads FVKESK. Trimming removed 0 bases from V and 2 bases from J, with 13 bases in between. CDR3 size: 17 residues. The CDR3 sequence: CASSQDFGSTNTGELFF. Written as DNA, the CDR3 is TGTGCCAGCAGCCAAGATTTTGGCTCAACAAACACCGGGGAGCTGTTTTTT.

This chain links TRBV5-1 with TRBJ2-7, with D possibly TRBD1 on 6 matching bases. The germline CDR1 and CDR2 sequences are SGHRS and YFSETQ. The CDR3 covers 16 residues. Between the trimmed V and J ends, which lost 4 bases and 2 bases, there was a span of 19 bases. The CDR3 DNA sequence: TGCGCCAGCAGCCAGGCCCCGGACAGCTATGCCTACGAGCAGTACTTC. Translated: CASSQAPDSYAYEQYF.

The V gene is TRBV20-1, the J gene TRBJ2-1; tentatively, D is TRBD2 (6 bases). This CDR3 comprises 11 residues. V was shortened by 4 bases and J by 9 bases, with 10 bases between the two germline ends. Germline V gene lookup returns CDR1 DFQATT and CDR2 SNEGSKA (reference sequence). The CDR3 coding sequence is TGCAGTGCTAACCTAGCGCGTGAGCAGTTCTTC. Translated, it gives CSANLAREQFF.

The V and J genes are TRBV18 and TRBJ2-1, with D perhaps TRBD2 (5 bases). The CDR3 loop spans 15 amino acids. Trimming removed 5 bases from V and 0 bases from J, with 11 bases in between. CDR1 and CDR2 from the germline V gene are KGHSH and LQKENI. The CDR3 sequence is CASSTGLSSYNEQFF. CDR3 DNA: TGTGCCAGCTCAACCGGACTGAGCTCCTACAATGAGCAGTTCTTC.

This clone showed up just a few times. The V call is TRBV7-2, the J call TRBJ2-5; 11 bases map to TRBD2. The CDR3 contains 16 residues. J was trimmed by 4 bases and V by 5 bases; bases with no gene match: 9. The germline V gene has CDR1 SGHTA and CDR2 FQGNSA. CDR3 in DNA: TGTGCCAGCAGCGCCCCTAGCGGGAGGTTGGGAGAGACCCAGTACTTC. Protein sequence: CASSAPSGRLGETQYF.

The rearrangement uses TRBV2 and TRBJ2-5; D is possibly TRBD2 (6 bases). The CDR3 length is 15 residues. Germline CDR1 reads SNHLY; CDR2 reads FYNNEI. The germline V and J ends were trimmed by 4 bases and 0 bases, with 12 bases remaining between them. The DNA for the CDR3 is TGTGCCAGCAGTGCGGAGGGGCTGTACCAAGAGACCCAGTACTTC. Residues: CASSAEGLYQETQYF.

This clone appeared once. V and J are TRBV3-1 (or the pseudogene TRBV3-2) and TRBJ1-1; D is possibly TRBD1 (5 bases). The CDR3 sequence is 15 residues long. Germline CDR1 LGHDT, CDR2 YNNKEL (reference sequence). V lost 5 bases and J 4 bases, leaving 17 bases between the germline ends. Here the CDR3 DNA reads TGTGCCAGCAGCATACTCAGTCAGGGCTTCACTGAAGCTTTCTTT. This gives the protein CASSILSQGFTEAFF.

This sequence joins TRBV12-5 and TRBJ2-3; D call uncertain. V shed 3 bases and J shed 1 base, with 5 bases lying between them. This CDR3 is 13 amino acids long. Germline V gives CDR1 LGHNT, CDR2 FRNRAP. CDR3 DNA sequence: TGTGCTAGTGGTTTTTCGGGCACAGATACGCAGTATTTT. Its translation is CASGFSGTDTQYF.

V is TRBV18 and J is TRBJ1-3; 7 bases agree with TRBD1. The germline V gene encodes CDR1 KGHSH and CDR2 LQKENI. This CDR3 is built from 17 residues. Trimming at V came to 3 bases and at J to 2 bases, leaving 10 bases not matched to a gene. Written as DNA, the CDR3 is TGTGCCAGCTCACCGTCACAGGGACAGATTACTGGAAACACCATATATTTT. Protein: CASSPSQGQITGNTIYF.

The rearrangement links TRBV6-5 to TRBJ1-4; a possible D gene is TRBD1 (5 bases). Germline V gene data show CDR1 as MNHEY and CDR2 as SVGAGI. The germline V and J ends were trimmed by 6 bases and 7 bases, with 18 bases remaining between them. CDR3 length: 15 residues. The CDR3 is CASSSGSGRGEKLFF. The CDR3 coding sequence is TGTGCCAGCAGCTCCGGCTCAGGGAGGGGTGAAAAACTGTTTTTT.

The J gene is TRBJ1-5, the V gene TRBV2; 8 positions match TRBD1. CDR3 length: 14 amino acids. V shed 5 bases and J 2 bases; nucleotides not matched to a gene: 2. The V gene's germline CDR1 is SNHLY and CDR2 FYNNEI. The CDR3: CASSKQGGNQPQHF. The DNA for the CDR3 is TGTGCCAGCAGTAAACAGGGGGGCAATCAGCCCCAGCATTTT. Supplemented by reference TRBV2 and TRBJ1-5, the full variable domain reads EPEVTQTPSHQVTQMGQEVILRCVPISNHLYFYWYRQILGQKVEFLVSFYNNEISEKSEIFDDQFSVERPDGSNFTLKIRSTKLEDSAMYFCASSKQGGNQPQHFGDGTRLSIL.

The rearrangement uses TRBV5-1 and TRBJ2-1; 13 bases are shared with TRBD2. Germline values: CDR1 SGHRS, CDR2 YFSETQ. J lost 0 bases, V lost 2 bases, and 5 bases had no gene match. This CDR3 has 18 residues. CDR3 bases: TGCGCCAGCAGCTTACCGGGACTAGCGGGGAGCTCCTACAATGAGCAGTTCTTC. This codes for CASSLPGLAGSSYNEQFF.

The chain links TRBV5-1 to TRBJ2-7; D possibly corresponds to TRBD1 (5 bases). The CDR3 extends over 17 amino acids. Germline CDR1 SGHRS, CDR2 YFSETQ. V lost 5 bases, J lost 3 bases, and 24 bases lay in between. As DNA, the CDR3 is TGCGCCAGCAGAGCAGAGCACGTGCCAGGGTACTACTACGAGCAGTACTTC. Its translation is CASRAEHVPGYYYEQYF.